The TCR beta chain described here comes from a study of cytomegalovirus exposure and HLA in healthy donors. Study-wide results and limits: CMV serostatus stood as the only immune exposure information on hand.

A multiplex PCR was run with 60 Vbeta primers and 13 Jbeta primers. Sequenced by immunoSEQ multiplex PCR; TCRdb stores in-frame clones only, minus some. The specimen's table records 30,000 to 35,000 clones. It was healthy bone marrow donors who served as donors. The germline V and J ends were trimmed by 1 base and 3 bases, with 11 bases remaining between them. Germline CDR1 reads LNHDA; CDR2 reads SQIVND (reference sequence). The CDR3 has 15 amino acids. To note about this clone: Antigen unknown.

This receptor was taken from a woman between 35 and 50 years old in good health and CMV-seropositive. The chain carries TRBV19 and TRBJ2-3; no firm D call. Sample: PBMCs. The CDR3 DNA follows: TGTGCCAGTAGTATAGCAGGATTTCTGACAGATACGCAGTATTTT. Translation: CASSIAGFLTDTQYF.